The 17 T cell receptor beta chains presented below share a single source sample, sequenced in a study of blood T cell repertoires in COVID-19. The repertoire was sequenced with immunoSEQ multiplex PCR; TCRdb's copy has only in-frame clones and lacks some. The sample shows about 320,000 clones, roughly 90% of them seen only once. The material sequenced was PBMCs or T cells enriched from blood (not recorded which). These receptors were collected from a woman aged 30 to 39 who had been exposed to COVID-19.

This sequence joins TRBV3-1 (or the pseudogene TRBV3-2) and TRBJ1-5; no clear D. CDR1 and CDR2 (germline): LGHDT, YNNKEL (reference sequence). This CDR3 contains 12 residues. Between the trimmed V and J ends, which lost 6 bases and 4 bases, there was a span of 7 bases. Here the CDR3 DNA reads TGTGCCAGCAGTACCGGGAATCAGCCCCAGCATTTT. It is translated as CASSTGNQPQHF.

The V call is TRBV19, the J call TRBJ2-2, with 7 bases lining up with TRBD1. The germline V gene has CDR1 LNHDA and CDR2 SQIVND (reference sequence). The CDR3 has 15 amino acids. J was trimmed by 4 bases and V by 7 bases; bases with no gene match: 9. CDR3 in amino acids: CASTPGQITTGELFF. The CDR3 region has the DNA TGTGCCAGTACCCCGGGACAGATTACCACCGGGGAGCTGTTTTTT. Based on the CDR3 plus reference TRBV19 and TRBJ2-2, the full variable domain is DGGITQSPKYLFRKEGQNVTLSCEQNLNHDAMYWYRQDPGQGLRLIYYSQIVNDFQKGDIAEGYSVSREKKESFPLTVTSAQKNPTAFYLCASTPGQITTGELFFGEGSRLTVL.

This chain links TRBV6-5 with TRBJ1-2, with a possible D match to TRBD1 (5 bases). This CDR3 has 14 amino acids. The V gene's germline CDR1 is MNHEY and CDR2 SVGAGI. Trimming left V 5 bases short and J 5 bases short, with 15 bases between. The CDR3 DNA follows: TGTGCCAGCAGTCCCGACAGAGCCGGGTATGGCTACACCTTC. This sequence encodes CASSPDRAGYGYTF.

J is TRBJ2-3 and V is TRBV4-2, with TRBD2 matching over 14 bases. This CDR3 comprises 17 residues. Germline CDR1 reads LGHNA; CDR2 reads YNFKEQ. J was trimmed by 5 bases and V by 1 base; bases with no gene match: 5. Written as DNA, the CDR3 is TGTGCCAGCAGCCAAGCTTCGGGACTAGCGGGGGTAGATACGCAGTATTTT. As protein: CASSQASGLAGVDTQYF.

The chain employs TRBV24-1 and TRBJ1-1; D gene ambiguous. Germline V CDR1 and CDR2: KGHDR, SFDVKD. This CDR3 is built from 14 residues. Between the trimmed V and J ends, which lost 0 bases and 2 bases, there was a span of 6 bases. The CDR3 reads CATSDLRGNTEAFF. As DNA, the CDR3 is TGTGCCACCAGTGATTTGCGGGGTAACACTGAAGCTTTCTTT.

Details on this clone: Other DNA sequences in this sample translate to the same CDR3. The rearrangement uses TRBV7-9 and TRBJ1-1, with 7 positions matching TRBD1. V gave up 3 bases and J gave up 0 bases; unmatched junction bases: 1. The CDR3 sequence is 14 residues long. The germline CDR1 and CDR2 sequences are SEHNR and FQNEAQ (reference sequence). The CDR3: CASSLTGLNTEAFF. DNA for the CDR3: TGTGCCAGCAGCTTGACAGGGTTGAACACTGAAGCTTTCTTT.

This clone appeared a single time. The CDR3, as DNA: TGTGCCAGCAGTTACGTGCTAGCGGGGGTTCAAGAGACCCAGTACTTC. This encodes CASSYVLAGVQETQYF. The chain joins TRBV6-2 or TRBV6-3 to TRBJ2-5; 10 bases are a match to TRBD2. This CDR3 has 16 amino acids. Per germline, CDR1 MNHEY and CDR2 SVGEGT. V dropped 2 bases and J dropped 2; count of bases not matched to a gene: 5.

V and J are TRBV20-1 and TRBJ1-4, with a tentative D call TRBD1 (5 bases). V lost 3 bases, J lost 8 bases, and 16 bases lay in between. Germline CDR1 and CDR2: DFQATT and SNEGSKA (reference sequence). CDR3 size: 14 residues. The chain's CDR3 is CSASLGDRREKLFF. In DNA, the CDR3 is TGCAGTGCTAGTCTTGGCGACAGAAGGGAAAAACTGTTTTTT.

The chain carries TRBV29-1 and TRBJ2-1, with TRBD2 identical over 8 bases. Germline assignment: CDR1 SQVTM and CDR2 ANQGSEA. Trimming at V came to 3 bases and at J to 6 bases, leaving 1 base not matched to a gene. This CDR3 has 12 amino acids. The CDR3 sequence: CSVELAGNEQFF. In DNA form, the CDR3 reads TGCAGCGTTGAGCTAGCGGGCAATGAGCAGTTCTTC.

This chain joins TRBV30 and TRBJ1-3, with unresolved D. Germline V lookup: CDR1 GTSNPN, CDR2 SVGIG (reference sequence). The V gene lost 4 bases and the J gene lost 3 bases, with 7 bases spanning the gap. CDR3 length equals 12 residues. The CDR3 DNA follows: TGTGCCTGGACAGTCCTTGGAAACACCATATATTTT. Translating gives CAWTVLGNTIYF.

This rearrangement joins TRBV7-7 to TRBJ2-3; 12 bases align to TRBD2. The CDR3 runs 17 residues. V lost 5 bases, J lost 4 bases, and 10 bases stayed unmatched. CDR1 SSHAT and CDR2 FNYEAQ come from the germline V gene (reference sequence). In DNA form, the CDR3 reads TGTGCCAGCAGCCTCCGACTAGCGGGGGTTAAAGCAGATACGCAGTATTTT. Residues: CASSLRLAGVKADTQYF.

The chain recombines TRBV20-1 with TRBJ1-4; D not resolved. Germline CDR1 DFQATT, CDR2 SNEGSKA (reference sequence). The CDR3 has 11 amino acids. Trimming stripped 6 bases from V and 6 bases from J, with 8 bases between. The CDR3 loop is CSARGYEKLFF. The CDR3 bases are TGCAGTGCGCGCGGCTATGAAAAACTGTTTTTT.

The CDR3 DNA follows: TGTGCCAGCAGCTTGGGACAGGGGATTGGGACTGAAGCTTTCTTT. This gives the protein CASSLGQGIGTEAFF. The genes are TRBV5-4 and TRBJ1-1; the match to TRBD1 covers 8 bases. The V gene end was trimmed by 0 bases and the J gene end by 5 bases; junction bases not matched to a gene: 6. The CDR3 is 15 residues long. CDR1 is SGHNT, CDR2 YYREEE, per germline (reference sequence). Variable domain in full (rest from reference TRBV5-4 and TRBJ1-1): ETGVTQSPTHLIKTRGQQVTLRCSSQSGHNTVSWYQQALGQGPQFIFQYYREEENGRGNFPPRFSGLQFPNYSSELNVNALELDDSALYLCASSLGQGIGTEAFFGQGTRLTVV.

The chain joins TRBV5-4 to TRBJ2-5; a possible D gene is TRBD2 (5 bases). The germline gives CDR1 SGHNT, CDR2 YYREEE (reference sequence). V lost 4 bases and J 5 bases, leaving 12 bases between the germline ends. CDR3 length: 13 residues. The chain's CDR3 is CASSARASETQYF. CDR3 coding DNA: TGTGCCAGCAGCGCGCGGGCCAGTGAGACCCAGTACTTC.

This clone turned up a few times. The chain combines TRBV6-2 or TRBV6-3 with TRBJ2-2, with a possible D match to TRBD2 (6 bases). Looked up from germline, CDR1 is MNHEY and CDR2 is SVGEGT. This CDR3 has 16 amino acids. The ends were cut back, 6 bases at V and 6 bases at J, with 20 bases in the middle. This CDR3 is CASRYDGGARAGELFF. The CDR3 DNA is TGTGCCAGCAGATACGACGGCGGGGCGAGGGCCGGGGAGCTGTTTTTT.

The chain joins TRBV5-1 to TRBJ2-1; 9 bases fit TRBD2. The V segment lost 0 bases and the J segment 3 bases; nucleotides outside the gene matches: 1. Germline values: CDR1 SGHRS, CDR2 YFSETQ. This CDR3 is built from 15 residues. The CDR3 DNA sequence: TGCGCCAGCAGCTTGGATAGCGGGGGCTACAATGAGCAGTTCTTC. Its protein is CASSLDSGGYNEQFF.

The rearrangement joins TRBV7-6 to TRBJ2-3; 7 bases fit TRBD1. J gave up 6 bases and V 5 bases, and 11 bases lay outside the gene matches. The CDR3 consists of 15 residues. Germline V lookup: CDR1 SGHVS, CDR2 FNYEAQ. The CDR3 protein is CASSPLTGPSDTQYF. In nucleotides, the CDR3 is TGTGCCAGCAGCCCACTGACAGGGCCATCCGATACGCAGTATTTT.